This T cell receptor (beta chain) was identified in a study of beta chain features in type 1 diabetes. This CDR3 is 14 amino acids long. V trimming: 6 bases; J trimming: 8 bases; junction bases outside the gene matches: 4. Germline loops: CDR1 LNHDA, CDR2 SQIVND (reference sequence). Via CD45RO/CCR7/CD25/CD127/CD95/CD27, cells of the CD4+ naive, central memory, regulatory and stem cell-like memory subsets were sorted. Regarding this clone: Antigen unknown.

Whole-study findings and limits: Type 1 diabetes patients had moderately but significantly shorter TCRB CDR3s in all four CD4+ subsets. Type 1 diabetes patients showed fewer insertions and more deletions at VDJ junctions.

Reverse transcribing all isolated RNA meant expressed TCRB transcripts were sequenced. Sequenced by immunoSEQ multiplex PCR; TCRdb stores in-frame clones only, minus some. The sample has some 700,000 clones, roughly 13% seen once. The sample taken for sequencing was naive CD4+ T cells from blood. The sequence came from a man younger than 35 with type 1 diabetes. The chain has TRBV19 and TRBJ2-4; TRBD2 matches 13 bases. CDR3 coding DNA: TGTGCCAGTAGCCCGACTAGCGGGGGGCACATTCAGTACTTC. Translated: CASSPTSGGHIQYF.